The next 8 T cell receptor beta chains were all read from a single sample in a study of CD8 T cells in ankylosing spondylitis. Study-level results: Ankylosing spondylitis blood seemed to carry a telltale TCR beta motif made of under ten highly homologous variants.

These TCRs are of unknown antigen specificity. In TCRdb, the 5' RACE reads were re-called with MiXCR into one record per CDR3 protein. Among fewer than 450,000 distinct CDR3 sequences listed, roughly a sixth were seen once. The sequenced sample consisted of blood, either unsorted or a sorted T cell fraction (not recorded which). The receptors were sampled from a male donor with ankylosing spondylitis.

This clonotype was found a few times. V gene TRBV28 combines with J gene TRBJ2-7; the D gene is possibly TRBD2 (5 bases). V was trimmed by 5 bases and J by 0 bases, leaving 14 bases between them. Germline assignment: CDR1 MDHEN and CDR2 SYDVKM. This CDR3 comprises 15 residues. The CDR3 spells CASSPPGSGSYEQYF. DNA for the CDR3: TGTGCCAGCAGTCCCCCAGGAAGCGGCTCCTACGAGCAGTACTTC. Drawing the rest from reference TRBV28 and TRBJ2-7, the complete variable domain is DVKVTQSSRYLVKRTGEKVFLECVQDMDHENMFWYRQDPGLGLRLIYFSYDVKMKEKGDIPEGYSVSREKKERFSLILESASTNQTSMYLCASSPPGSGSYEQYFGPGTRLTVT.

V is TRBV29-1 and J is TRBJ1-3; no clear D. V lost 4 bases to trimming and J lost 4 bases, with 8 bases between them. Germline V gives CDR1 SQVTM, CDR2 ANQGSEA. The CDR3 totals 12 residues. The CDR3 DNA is TGCAGCGTTGTTACCCTAGGAAACACCATATATTTT. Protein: CSVVTLGNTIYF.

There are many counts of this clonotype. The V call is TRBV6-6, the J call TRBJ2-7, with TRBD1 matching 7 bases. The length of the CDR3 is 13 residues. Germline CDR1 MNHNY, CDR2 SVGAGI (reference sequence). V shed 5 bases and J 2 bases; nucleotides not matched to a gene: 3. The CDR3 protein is CASSNTGAYEQYF. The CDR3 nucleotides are TGTGCCAGCAGTAATACAGGGGCCTACGAGCAGTACTTC.

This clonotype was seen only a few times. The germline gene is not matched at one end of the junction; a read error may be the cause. CDR3 DNA: TGTGCCACCAGTAACCGGTTCACTGAAGCTTTCTTT. It codes for CATSNRFTEAFF. The V and J genes are TRBV6-1 and TRBJ1-1; D uncertain. There are 12 residues in the CDR3. Germline V gene sequence: CDR1 MNHNS, CDR2 SASEGT.

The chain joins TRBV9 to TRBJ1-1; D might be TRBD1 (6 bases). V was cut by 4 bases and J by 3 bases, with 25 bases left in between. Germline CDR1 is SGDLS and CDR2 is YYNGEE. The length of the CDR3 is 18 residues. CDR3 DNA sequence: TGTGCCAGCAGCCCCCGTATGAGGGCAGGGGCGGGGGACACTGAAGCTTTCTTT. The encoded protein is CASSPRMRAGAGDTEAFF.

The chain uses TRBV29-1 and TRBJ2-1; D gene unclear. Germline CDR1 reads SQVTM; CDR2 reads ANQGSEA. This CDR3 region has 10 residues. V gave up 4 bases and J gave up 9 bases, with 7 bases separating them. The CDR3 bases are TGCAGCGTTGTCGAACCTGAGCAGTTCTTC. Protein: CSVVEPEQFF.

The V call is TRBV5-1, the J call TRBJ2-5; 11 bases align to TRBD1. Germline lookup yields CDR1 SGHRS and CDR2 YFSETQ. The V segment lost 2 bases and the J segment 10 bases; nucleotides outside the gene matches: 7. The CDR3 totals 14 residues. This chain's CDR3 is CASSLGQGAGDQYF. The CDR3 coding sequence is TGCGCCAGCAGCTTAGGACAGGGGGCCGGGGACCAGTACTTC.

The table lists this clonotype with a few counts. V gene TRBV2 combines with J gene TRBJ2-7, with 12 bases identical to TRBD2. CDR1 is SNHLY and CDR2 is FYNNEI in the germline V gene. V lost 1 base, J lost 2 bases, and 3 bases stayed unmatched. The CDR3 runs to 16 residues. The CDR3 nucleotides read TGTGCCAGCAGTGAAGTACTAGCGGGAGGCCCCTACGAGCAGTACTTC. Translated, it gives CASSEVLAGGPYEQYF.